This TCR beta chain was obtained from a study of cytomegalovirus exposure and HLA in healthy donors. Germline-derived CDR1 and CDR2 are LGHNA and YNFKEQ. The CDR3 extends over 17 amino acids. Trimming stripped 4 bases from V and 2 bases from J, with 19 bases between. Remarks on this clone: What it binds is unknown.

Study-level results: A later analysis appeared to link common viral pathogens to several of the most significant clusters.

Vbeta (60) and Jbeta (13) primers were used in the PCR. TCRdb's copy holds only in-frame clones and misses some; the assay was immunoSEQ multiplex PCR. In the table there are approximately 120,000 clones, approximately 78% of which are singletons. The sample comprised PBMCs. The chain uses TRBV4-2 and TRBJ2-3; weak D call: TRBD2 (5 bases). The TCR comes from a woman aged 25 to 45 in good health and CMV-seronegative. The CDR3 region has the DNA TGTGCCAGCAGCCCCCTTGGGAGCGCCTCAACCACAGATACGCAGTATTTT. This codes for CASSPLGSASTTDTQYF.